A single sample is the source of the 31 T cell receptor beta chains below, sequenced in a study of T cell clonality in common variable immunodeficiency. Profiled with immunoSEQ multiplex PCR; TCRdb holds only in-frame clones, not every one. Observed in the sample are under 45,000 clones, none of them singletons. The sequencing input was peripheral blood mononuclear cells. These receptors came from a person aged 18 to 75 in good health.

As concerns this clone: The read gets to within 3 residues of the CDR3 end, and the germline J gene fills in the rest. This rearrangement joins TRBV20-1 to TRBJ2-7; 11 positions agree with TRBD2. The J segment lost 5 bases and the V segment lost 3 bases, leaving 9 bases of the junction unmatched. Germline CDR1 reads DFQATT; CDR2 reads SNEGSKA (reference sequence). This CDR3 spans 15 amino acids. CDR3 DNA (partial): TGCAGTGCTAGCGACCTAGCGGGAGGTATCGACGAG. It specifies CSASDLAGGIDE. The entire CDR3 reads CSASDLAGGIDEQYF.

There are many counts of this clone. Read sequence stops 3 residues before the CDR3 end, and the germline J gene provides the missing end. The V and J genes are TRBV9 and TRBJ2-2; tentatively, D is TRBD2 (6 bases). The CDR3 consists of 14 residues. Germline V gene data show CDR1 as SGDLS and CDR2 as YYNGEE. V was shortened by 7 bases and J by 3 bases, with 13 bases between the two germline ends. Partial CDR3 DNA: TGTGCCAGCTCCTTAGGCGGGGACACCGGGGAG. This sequence encodes CASSLGGDTGE. The complete CDR3 reads CASSLGGDTGELFF.

This clone was detected many times. The DNA ends 3 residues before the CDR3 does, and the rest of the CDR3 is filled in from the germline J gene. The chain employs TRBV19 and TRBJ1-4; 10 bases map to TRBD1. The trim removed 7 bases at V and 7 bases at J, leaving 6 bases unmatched. Looked up from germline, CDR1 is LNHDA and CDR2 is SQIVND (reference sequence). The CDR3 is 14 amino acids. The CDR3: CASTPGQGREKLFF. The covered CDR3 bases are TGTGCCAGTACCCCGGGACAGGGGCGTGAAAAA.

This clone has only a few counts. The CDR3 protein is CASSIYKAGKETQYF. Incomplete CDR3 DNA: TGTGCCAGCTCCATTTATAAGGCGGGAAAAGAGACG. The rearrangement uses TRBV6-2 or TRBV6-3 and TRBJ2-3, with D possibly matching TRBD2 (6 bases). The read falls 3 residues short of the CDR3 end, and the missing part is taken from the germline J gene. CDR3 size: 15 residues. The germline V gene encodes CDR1 MNHEY and CDR2 SVGEGT.

This clone showed up many times. This chain's CDR3 is CASSQSPRVDYEQYF. The CDR3 DNA, read in part, is TGCGCCAGCAGTCAATCGCCCAGGGTAGACTACGAG. This chain uses TRBV23-1 with TRBJ2-7, with D maybe TRBD1 (5 bases). Read data end 3 residues before the CDR3 end; the end is taken from the germline J gene. TRBV23-1 is sorted into the ORF group, with uncertain function. This CDR3 region has 15 residues. V was shortened by 0 bases and J by 3 bases, with 12 bases between the two germline ends.

This clone has a count of ten or more. From the germline J gene comes the end of the CDR3, since the read stops 3 residues before it. The rearrangement links TRBV2 to TRBJ1-4, with 10 bases aligning to TRBD1. This CDR3 comprises 14 residues. Trimming at V came to 2 bases and at J to 7 bases, leaving 1 base not matched to a gene. CDR1 is SNHLY, CDR2 FYNNEI, per germline. The CDR3 sequence is CASSERTGGEKLFF. Incomplete CDR3 DNA: TGTGCCAGCAGTGAAAGGACAGGGGGTGAAAAA.

In this sample, this clone turned up many times. Sequencing ends 3 residues short of the CDR3 end; the germline J gene provides the rest. The V and J genes are TRBV5-1 and TRBJ2-1; 7 bases are shared with TRBD2. V lost 4 bases and J lost 5; bases outside the gene matches: 9. CDR1 and CDR2 from the germline V gene are SGHRS and YFSETQ. This CDR3 is built from 15 residues. The CDR3 spells CASSPSGTIDNEQFF. The part of the CDR3 DNA that was read is TGCGCCAGCAGCCCTTCCGGGACTATCGACAATGAG.

Only a few counts were recorded for this clone. The CDR3 goes on 3 residues after the read ends, and that part is filled in from the germline J gene. The rearrangement links TRBV18 to TRBJ1-1; weak D call: TRBD1 (6 bases). This CDR3 region has 15 residues. Per germline, CDR1 KGHSH and CDR2 LQKENI. V was cut by 1 base and J by 4 bases, with 13 bases left in between. The CDR3 DNA, read in part, is TGTGCCAGCTCACCACGGGGGGGCCGAGGCACTGAA. Its translation: CASSPRGGRGTE. The whole CDR3 reads CASSPRGGRGTEAFF.

This clone was seen repeatedly, ten times or more. Sequencing ends 3 residues short of the CDR3 end; the germline J gene provides the rest. The J gene is TRBJ2-7, the V gene TRBV19; D perhaps matches TRBD2 (5 bases). This CDR3 comprises 12 residues. The V end lost 6 bases, the J end lost 3 bases, and 9 bases lay between the germline ends. CDR1 LNHDA and CDR2 SQIVND come from the germline V gene (reference sequence). The sequenced part of the CDR3 DNA is TGTGCCAGTAGCGATACTAGCTACGAG. As protein: CASSDTSYE. The whole CDR3 region reads CASSDTSYEQYF.

This clone came up many times. The CDR3 end falls 3 residues outside the read, so it is completed with the germline J gene. The chain is built from TRBV2 and TRBJ2-7; no clear D. This CDR3 is built from 13 residues. Looked up from germline, CDR1 is SNHLY and CDR2 is FYNNEI. Trimming took off 5 bases at V and 4 bases at J, with 12 bases between the two ends. The part of the CDR3 DNA that was read is TGTGCCAGCAGTAAAACGACACAGTACGAG. Protein: CASSKTTQYE. The full CDR3 sequence reads CASSKTTQYEQYF.

This clone was counted ten times or more. The read ends 3 residues before the CDR3 terminus; that terminus is restored from the germline J gene. The V gene is TRBV20-1, the J gene TRBJ2-1; D possibly corresponds to TRBD2 (6 bases). V shed 5 bases and J shed 6 bases, with 11 bases lying between them. Germline loops: CDR1 DFQATT, CDR2 SNEGSKA (reference sequence). The CDR3 is made up of 12 amino acids. This chain's CDR3 is CSARTNSNEQFF. CDR3 bases read: TGCAGTGCTCGGACTAACTCCAATGAG.

This clone was found many times. The DNA ends 3 residues before the CDR3 does, and the rest of the CDR3 is filled in from the germline J gene. The V call is TRBV5-4, the J call TRBJ2-5, with TRBD1 matching 12 bases. CDR1 is SGHNT, CDR2 YYREEE, per germline (reference sequence). CDR3 length equals 15 residues. The sequenced part of the CDR3 DNA is TGTGCCAGCAGCAGTCCGGGACAGGGGGCTCGTACC. Its protein is CASSSPGQGART. The CDR3, in full, reads CASSSPGQGARTQYF.

This clone was counted many times. Read coverage stops 3 residues before the CDR3 terminus; the germline J gene supplies the remainder. The rearrangement uses TRBV5-1 and TRBJ2-2, with unresolved D. Trimming removed 0 bases from V and 6 bases from J, with 9 bases in between. The CDR3 has 14 amino acids. Germline values: CDR1 SGHRS, CDR2 YFSETQ. The sequenced part of the CDR3 DNA is TGCGCCAGCAGCTTGGATGTGGGCCCCGGGGAG. This translates into CASSLDVGPGE. The whole CDR3 region reads CASSLDVGPGELFF.

This clone showed up many times. The read finishes 3 residues shy of the CDR3 end, and the germline J gene is used to complete it. The chain joins TRBV10-3 to TRBJ2-2, with 7 bases identical to TRBD1. The germline V gene encodes CDR1 ENHRY and CDR2 SYGVKD. This CDR3 is built from 14 residues. V shed 4 bases, J shed 7 bases, and the junction held 6 bases outside the gene matches. The CDR3 loop reads CAISVDREFGELFF. CDR3 DNA, as far as it was read: TGTGCCATCAGTGTAGACAGGGAATTCGGGGAG.

This clone has a count of ten or more. From the germline J gene comes the end of the CDR3, since the read stops 3 residues before it. V usage is TRBV5-1 and J usage is TRBJ2-1, with 12 bases identical to TRBD2. The germline V gene has CDR1 SGHRS and CDR2 YFSETQ. V was pared by 4 bases and J by 9 bases, with 8 bases of the junction left unmatched. The CDR3 totals 15 residues. The covered CDR3 bases are TGCGCCAGCAGCCCGACTAGCGGGAGTTCGGGTGAG. Its translation is CASSPTSGSSGE. The whole CDR3 sequence reads CASSPTSGSSGEQFF.

On this clone: The read comes to an end 3 residues before the CDR3 does, leaving the germline J gene to fill in the end. V usage is TRBV2 and J usage is TRBJ2-4, with D possibly matching TRBD1 (6 bases). The CDR3 is made up of 14 amino acids. Germline V gene data show CDR1 as SNHLY and CDR2 as FYNNEI. CDR3 DNA (partial): TGTGCCAGCAGTGTTTTGTCAGGGGAATATGGT. Protein product: CASSVLSGEYG. The entire CDR3 protein is CASSVLSGEYGQYF.

This clone showed up many times. The missing CDR3 end, 3 residues past where the read stops, is filled in from the germline J gene. This sequence joins TRBV20-1 and TRBJ2-5, with D tentatively TRBD1 (7 bases). This CDR3 is 15 amino acids long. Germline loops: CDR1 DFQATT, CDR2 SNEGSKA (reference sequence). The sequenced CDR3 bases are TGCAGTGCTGGCCGACAGGGCGGAGGGTTGTTTACC. It yields the protein CSAGRQGGGLFT. The complete CDR3 protein is CSAGRQGGGLFTQYF.

At least ten counts were recorded for this clone. The read falls 3 residues short of the CDR3 end, and the missing part is taken from the germline J gene. The V gene is TRBV29-1, the J gene TRBJ1-3; D uncertain. The CDR3 loop spans 13 amino acids. Germline-derived CDR1 and CDR2 are SQVTM and ANQGSEA. The V end lost 4 bases, the J end lost 4 bases, and 11 bases lay between the germline ends. CDR3 DNA, as far as it was read: TGCAGCGTTGGCCACGCAGAAGGAAACACC. Its translation is CSVGHAEGNT. The entire CDR3 sequence reads CSVGHAEGNTIYF.

This clone was detected many times. The read ends 3 residues shy of where the CDR3 ends; the end is completed using the germline J gene. This rearrangement joins TRBV6-1 to TRBJ1-1; D not resolved. Per the germline V gene, CDR1 is MNHNS and CDR2 is SASEGT. The CDR3 has 15 amino acids. The V and J ends lost 4 bases and 2 bases respectively, with 14 bases between them. The chain's CDR3 is CASSGSVAGNTEAFF. The sequenced part of the CDR3 DNA is TGTGCCAGCAGTGGGTCGGTGGCAGGTAACACTGAA.

This clone was counted at least ten times. The read stops 3 residues short of the end of the CDR3; the missing end is completed from the germline J gene. This chain uses TRBV5-6 with TRBJ1-3; no firm D call. The germline V gene has CDR1 SGHDT and CDR2 YYEEEE. The CDR3 totals 15 residues. V was shortened by 0 bases and J by 0 bases, with 7 bases between the two germline ends. The part of the CDR3 DNA that was read is TGTGCCAGCAGCTTGGGGTGGGCCTCTGGAAACACC. Its protein is CASSLGWASGNT. The CDR3 in full is CASSLGWASGNTIYF.

This clone was detected ten times or more. The read finishes 3 residues shy of the CDR3 end, and the germline J gene is used to complete it. The V gene is TRBV18, the J gene TRBJ1-2, with TRBD1 matching over 9 bases. CDR1 and CDR2 from the germline V gene are KGHSH and LQKENI. CDR3 length: 15 amino acids. Trimming took 3 bases from V and 6 from J; bases not matched to a gene: 8. The chain's CDR3 is CASSPGQGKSNGYTF. Partial CDR3 DNA: TGTGCCAGCTCACCGGGACAGGGAAAGAGTAATGGC.

This clone was seen repeatedly, ten times or more. The read gets to within 3 residues of the CDR3 end, and the germline J gene fills in the rest. In the same sample, other DNA sequences code for this CDR3. The chain employs TRBV19 and TRBJ1-3; 7 bases are a match to TRBD1. The V gene's germline CDR1 is LNHDA and CDR2 SQIVND (reference sequence). The CDR3 totals 15 residues. The trim removed 4 bases at V and 3 bases at J, leaving 6 bases unmatched. Incomplete CDR3 DNA: TGTGCCAGTAGTAAGCCGACAGGGATTGGAAACACC. Translated: CASSKPTGIGNT. The whole CDR3 sequence is CASSKPTGIGNTIYF.

This clone has ten or more counts. Read data end 3 residues before the CDR3 end; the end is taken from the germline J gene. The rearrangement links TRBV19 to TRBJ1-1, with D perhaps TRBD1 (6 bases). Trimming shortened V by 7 bases and J by 7 bases, and 16 bases separated the two germline ends. Looked up from germline, CDR1 is LNHDA and CDR2 is SQIVND (reference sequence). The CDR3 extends over 13 amino acids. CDR3 DNA, as far as it was read: TGTGCCAGTATTGGTAGGGGGGGGCGTGAA. Amino acids: CASIGRGGRE. The full CDR3 is CASIGRGGREAFF.

Many counts were recorded for this clone. The read falls 3 residues short of the CDR3 end, and the missing part is taken from the germline J gene. V and J are TRBV19 and TRBJ1-5; no clear D. V lost 2 bases and J lost 2, with 10 bases in between. The CDR3 sequence is 15 residues long. The V gene's germline CDR1 is LNHDA and CDR2 SQIVND (reference sequence). CDR3 sequence: CASSIFHGGNQPQHF. The sequenced CDR3 bases are TGTGCCAGTAGTATATTCCACGGGGGCAATCAGCCC.

Only a few counts were recorded for this clone. The DNA ends 3 residues before the CDR3 does, and the rest of the CDR3 is filled in from the germline J gene. The chain links TRBV18 to TRBJ1-4; D perhaps matches TRBD1 (5 bases). CDR3 size: 14 residues. Germline V lookup: CDR1 KGHSH, CDR2 LQKENI. CDR3 DNA (partial): TGTGCCAGCTCACGGTCAGGGAATAATTCACCA. Its translation: CASSRSGNNSP. The whole CDR3 sequence is CASSRSGNNSPLFF.

This clone was counted ten times or more. The read ends 3 residues before the CDR3 terminus; that terminus is restored from the germline J gene. The chain has TRBV7-9 and TRBJ2-5; 7 bases are a match to TRBD1. The length of the CDR3 is 15 residues. Germline CDR1 SEHNR, CDR2 FQNEAQ (reference sequence). V was clipped by 5 bases and J by 5 bases; unmatched bases: 11. CDR3 protein: CASSTNRDRGETQYF. CDR3 bases read: TGTGCCAGCAGCACAAACCGGGACAGAGGGGAGACC.

This clone was observed at least ten times. The sequenced fragment ends 3 residues before the CDR3 boundary, so the rest is inferred from the germline J gene. This sequence joins TRBV6-2 or TRBV6-3 and TRBJ1-1; D not resolved. V lost 7 bases and J 6 bases, leaving 18 bases between the germline ends. Germline loops: CDR1 MNHEY, CDR2 SVGEGT. The CDR3 covers 14 residues. The part of the CDR3 DNA that was read is TGTGCCAGCACCCCTTCCTTCGGGGTGGCTGAA. Its protein product is CASTPSFGVAE. The entire CDR3 sequence reads CASTPSFGVAEAFF.

This clone was seen many times. The read ends 3 residues shy of where the CDR3 ends; the end is completed using the germline J gene. V and J are TRBV5-1 and TRBJ2-3; the match to TRBD1 covers 8 bases. Germline CDR1 SGHRS, CDR2 YFSETQ. V lost 1 base to trimming and J lost 6 bases; unmatched junction nucleotides: 4. CDR3 length: 14 residues. The CDR3 is CASSLTGGWDTQYF. The CDR3 bases that were read are TGCGCCAGCAGCTTGACAGGGGGGTGGGATACG.

This clone showed up many times. The read stops 3 residues short of the end of the CDR3; the missing end is completed from the germline J gene. V gene TRBV19 combines with J gene TRBJ2-1; 7 bases are a match to TRBD2. The V segment lost 2 bases and the J segment 8 bases; nucleotides outside the gene matches: 9. This CDR3 has 15 residues. Germline CDR1 is LNHDA and CDR2 is SQIVND (reference sequence). CDR3 sequence: CASSIRSGIGDEQFF. Incomplete CDR3 DNA: TGTGCCAGTAGTATAAGGAGCGGGATAGGCGATGAG. Complete variable domain (other parts from reference TRBV19 and TRBJ2-1): DGGITQSPKYLFRKEGQNVTLSCEQNLNHDAMYWYRQDPGQGLRLIYYSQIVNDFQKGDIAEGYSVSREKKESFPLTVTSAQKNPTAFYLCASSIRSGIGDEQFFGPGTRLTVL.

This clone was counted many times. The CDR3 loop is CASSFRQGGYTF. Incomplete CDR3 DNA: TGTGCCAGCAGCTTCCGACAGGGCGGC. This rearrangement joins TRBV11-2 to TRBJ1-2; TRBD1 aligns across 7 bases. The CDR3 end is not reached by the read, which stops 3 residues before it; the germline J gene fills it in. From germline, CDR1 is SGHAT and CDR2 FQNNGV. This CDR3 has 12 residues.

Details on this clone: The read falls 3 residues short of the CDR3 end, and the missing part is taken from the germline J gene. V and J are TRBV19 and TRBJ1-1, with D unresolved. The CDR3 spans 14 residues. V lost 2 bases and J 4 bases, leaving 11 bases between the germline ends. Germline CDR1 and CDR2: LNHDA and SQIVND (reference sequence). CDR3 DNA, as far as it was read: TGTGCCAGTAGTATATACAGCATGGGCACTGAA. Amino acid sequence: CASSIYSMGTE. The entire CDR3 protein is CASSIYSMGTEAFF. The full variable domain, with the rest looked up from reference TRBV19 and TRBJ1-1, is DGGITQSPKYLFRKEGQNVTLSCEQNLNHDAMYWYRQDPGQGLRLIYYSQIVNDFQKGDIAEGYSVSREKKESFPLTVTSAQKNPTAFYLCASSIYSMGTEAFFGQGTRLTVV.